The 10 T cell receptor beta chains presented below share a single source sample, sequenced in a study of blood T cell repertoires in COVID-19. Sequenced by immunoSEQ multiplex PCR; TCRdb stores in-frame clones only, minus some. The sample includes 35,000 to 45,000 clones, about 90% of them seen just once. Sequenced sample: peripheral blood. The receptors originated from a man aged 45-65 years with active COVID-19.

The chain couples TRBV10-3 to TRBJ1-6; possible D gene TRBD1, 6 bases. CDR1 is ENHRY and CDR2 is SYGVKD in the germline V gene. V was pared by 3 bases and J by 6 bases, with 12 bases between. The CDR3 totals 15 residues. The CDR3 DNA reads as TGTGCCATCAGTGACCCCGGACAGATTAATTCACCCCTCCACTTT. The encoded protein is CAISDPGQINSPLHF.

The CDR3 coding sequence is TGTGCCAGCAGAGCACCCGGGACAGGGGTAGGGGGCTATGGCTACACCTTC. Its protein product is CASRAPGTGVGGYGYTF. The V call is TRBV5-5, the J call TRBJ1-2; 10 positions match TRBD1. J was trimmed by 4 bases and V by 5 bases; bases with no gene match: 14. CDR3 length equals 17 residues. Germline CDR1 reads SGHKS; CDR2 reads YYEKEE (reference sequence).

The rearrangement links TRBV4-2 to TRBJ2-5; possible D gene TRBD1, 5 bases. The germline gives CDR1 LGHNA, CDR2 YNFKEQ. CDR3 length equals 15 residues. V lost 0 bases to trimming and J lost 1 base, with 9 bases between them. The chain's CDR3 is CASSQDITGQETQYF. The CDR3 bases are TGTGCCAGCAGCCAAGATATAACAGGCCAAGAGACCCAGTACTTC.

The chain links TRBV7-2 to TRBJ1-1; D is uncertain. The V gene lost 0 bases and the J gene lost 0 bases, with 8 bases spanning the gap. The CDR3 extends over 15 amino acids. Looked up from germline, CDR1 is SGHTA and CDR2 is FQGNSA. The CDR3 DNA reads TGTGCCAGCAGCTTAGCGGCAGATATGAACACTGAAGCTTTCTTT. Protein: CASSLAADMNTEAFF.

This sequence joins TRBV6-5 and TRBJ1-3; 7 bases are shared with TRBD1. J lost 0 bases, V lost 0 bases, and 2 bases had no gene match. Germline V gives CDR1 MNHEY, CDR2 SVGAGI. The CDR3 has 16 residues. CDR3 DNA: TGTGCCAGCAGTTACTCGCGACAGGGCTCTGGAAACACCATATATTTT. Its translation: CASSYSRQGSGNTIYF.

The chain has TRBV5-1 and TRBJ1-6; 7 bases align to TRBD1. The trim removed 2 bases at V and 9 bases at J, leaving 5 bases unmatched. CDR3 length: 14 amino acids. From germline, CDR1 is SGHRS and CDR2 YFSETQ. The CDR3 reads CASSLQGPPSPLHF. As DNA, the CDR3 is TGCGCCAGCAGCTTACAGGGGCCACCTTCACCCCTCCACTTT.

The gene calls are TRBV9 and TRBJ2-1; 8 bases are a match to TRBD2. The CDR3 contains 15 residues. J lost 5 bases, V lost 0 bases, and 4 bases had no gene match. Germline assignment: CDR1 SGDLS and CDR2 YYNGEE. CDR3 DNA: TGTGCCAGCAGCGTAGGGAGTAGCGGGAACAATGAGCAGTTCTTC. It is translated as CASSVGSSGNNEQFF.

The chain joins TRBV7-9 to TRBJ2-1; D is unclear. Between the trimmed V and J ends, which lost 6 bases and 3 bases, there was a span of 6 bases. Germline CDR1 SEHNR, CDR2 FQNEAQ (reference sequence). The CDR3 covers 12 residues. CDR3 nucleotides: TGTGCCAGCAGTACAGTCTACAATGAGCAGTTCTTC. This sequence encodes CASSTVYNEQFF.

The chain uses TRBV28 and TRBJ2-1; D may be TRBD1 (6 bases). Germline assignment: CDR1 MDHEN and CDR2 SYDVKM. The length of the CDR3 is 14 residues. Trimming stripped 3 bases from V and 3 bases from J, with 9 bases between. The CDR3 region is CASSLMDSYNEQFF. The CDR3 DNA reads TGTGCCAGCAGTTTGATGGACAGCTACAATGAGCAGTTCTTC. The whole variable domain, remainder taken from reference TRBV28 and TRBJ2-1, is DVKVTQSSRYLVKRTGEKVFLECVQDMDHENMFWYRQDPGLGLRLIYFSYDVKMKEKGDIPEGYSVSREKKERFSLILESASTNQTSMYLCASSLMDSYNEQFFGPGTRLTVL.

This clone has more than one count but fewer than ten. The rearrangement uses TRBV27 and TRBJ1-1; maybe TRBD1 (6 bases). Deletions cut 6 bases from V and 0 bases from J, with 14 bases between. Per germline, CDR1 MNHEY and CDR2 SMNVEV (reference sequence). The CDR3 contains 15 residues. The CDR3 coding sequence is TGTGCCAGCAGGGACGGACAGAACATGAACACTGAAGCTTTCTTT. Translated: CASRDGQNMNTEAFF.